What follows are 5 T cell receptor beta chains derived from one specimen sequenced in a study of T cells after yellow fever vaccination. MiXCR, run by TCRdb on the 5' RACE reads, gives a single entry per CDR3 protein. The repertoire holds more than 55,000 distinct CDR3 sequences, with approximately 7.4% as singletons. The sample here was CD8+ T cells sorted from PBMCs, taken 15 days after the yellow fever booster vaccination. All receptors derive from a man aged 25-45 years who received the YFV17D yellow fever vaccine.

Concerning this clonotype itself: This may be a read error, as it is one base from a much larger clone. The rearrangement links TRBV27 to TRBJ2-7; D gene uncertain. The CDR3 has 13 residues. The V end lost 5 bases, the J end lost 3 bases, and 11 bases lay between the germline ends. Germline V gene sequence: CDR1 MNHEY, CDR2 SMNVEV (reference sequence). CDR3 in amino acids: CASSTCMDYEQYF. CDR3 DNA sequence: TGTGCCAGCAGTACTTGTATGGACTACGAGCAGTACTTC.

This clonotype showed up many times. The chain carries TRBV12-3 or TRBV12-4 and TRBJ2-2; maybe TRBD1 (5 bases). CDR3 length equals 16 residues. V was cut by 0 bases and J by 3 bases, with 11 bases left in between. CDR3 coding DNA: TGTGCCAGCAGTTTAGCATCCAGGGCACACACCGGGGAGCTGTTTTTT. Translated, it gives CASSLASRAHTGELFF.

The table lists this clonotype with many counts. The chain has TRBV5-6 and TRBJ2-7; D is possibly TRBD1 or TRBD2 (7 bases each). Trimming shortened V by 10 bases and J by 5 bases, and 16 bases separated the two germline ends. This CDR3 comprises 12 residues. Germline V lookup: CDR1 SGHDT, CDR2 YYEEEE. CDR3 sequence reads: CASSGGRDEQYF. CDR3 DNA: TGTGCCTCATCAGGGGGGAGGGACGAGCAGTACTTC.

In this sample, this clonotype is medium-sized. V usage is TRBV7-7 and J usage is TRBJ2-7; no definite D call. The V gene lost 3 bases and the J gene lost 2 bases, with 14 bases spanning the gap. The CDR3 runs 15 residues. Germline V gene lookup returns CDR1 SSHAT and CDR2 FNYEAQ (reference sequence). This CDR3 reads CASSFQEGGAYEQYF. In DNA form, the CDR3 reads TGTGCCAGCAGCTTTCAGGAAGGCGGCGCCTACGAGCAGTACTTC. The whole variable domain, remainder taken from reference TRBV7-7 and TRBJ2-7, is GAGVSQSPRYKVTKRGQDVTLRCDPISSHATLYWYQQALGQGPEFLTYFNYEAQPDKSGLPSDRFSAERPEGSISTLTIQRTEQRDSAMYRCASSFQEGGAYEQYFGPGTRLTVT.

This clonotype was found many times. The rearrangement links TRBV19 to TRBJ2-2; no definite D call. This CDR3 region has 12 residues. Trimming removed 5 bases at V and 6 bases at J, with 7 bases between. CDR1 and CDR2 from the germline V gene are LNHDA and SQIVND (reference sequence). The CDR3 loop reads CASSPFPGELFF. CDR3 nucleotide sequence: TGTGCCAGTAGTCCTTTTCCCGGGGAGCTGTTTTTT.